The TCR beta chain under discussion was sequenced for a study of T cells in Graves' hyperthyroidism and ophthalmopathy. Amplification yielded TCR beta CDR3 regions, with RNA transcripts as the source. The HTBI set primed first-round TCR CDR3 RT-PCR. TCRdb independently ran MiXCR on the multiplex PCR reads; one entry per CDR3 protein. The profile covers almost 600,000 distinct CDR3 sequences, with just over 45% appearing a single time and around 7.7% taken by the ten largest. As concerns this clonotype: At one end, the junction sequence differs from germline, possibly due to a read error.

The CDR3 sequence is 15 residues long. Germline assignment: CDR1 DFQATT and CDR2 SNEGSKA (reference sequence). The chain links TRBV20-1 to TRBJ2-6, with 8 bases that match TRBD2. The sequence came from a woman younger than 35 with Graves' hyperthyroidism. The source material was peripheral blood or thyroid tissue (not recorded which). In DNA, the CDR3 is TGCAGTGCCCAGAGCCCTAACGGGAGGGCCGACGTCCTGACTTTC. Translation gives CSAQSPNGRADVLTF.